One T cell receptor (beta chain) is described in this entry. Its antigen is not identified. The data belong to a study of T cells after yellow fever vaccination. Across the study: SMART-Seq v4 Ultra Low Input prepared libraries from low-cell fractions. Study-level results: Abundant bulk-population clonotypes could contaminate the FACS-sorted repertoires. Boosting was followed by the reappearance of most primary-vaccination clones (around 96% CD4, about 88% CD8).

Germline V gene sequence: CDR1 LGHNA, CDR2 YNFKEQ. V lost 4 bases and J lost 9, with 9 bases in between. CDR3 length equals 12 residues. Synthesis of TCR cDNA relied on 5'RACE template switching, which attached a universal primer site and UMIs. Each CDR3 protein gets one entry after TCRdb re-called the 5' RACE reads with MiXCR. The data contain fewer than 650,000 distinct CDR3 sequences, roughly 22% of them seen just once; the ten biggest clones take up about 16%. The chain is built from TRBV4-2 and TRBJ2-2, with D perhaps TRBD2 (5 bases). The sequence was obtained from a man between 18 and 35 years old who received the YFV17D yellow fever vaccine. The source material was PBMCs, sampled less than 25 days after the first yellow fever vaccination. CDR3 sequence (DNA): TGTGCCAGCAGCCCCGAGGGAAGGGAGCTGTTTTTT. Residues: CASSPEGRELFF.